The clone carrying this T cell receptor (beta chain) was found a few times. V was clipped by 8 bases and J by 2 bases, with 17 bases between them. There are 15 residues in the CDR3. From germline, CDR1 is SGHAT and CDR2 FQNNGV. The data were obtained in a study of T-cell memory formation after mild COVID-19. TCRdb redid the calling of the 5' RACE reads with MiXCR, one entry per CDR3 protein. The sample contains about 320,000 distinct CDR3 sequences, 13% to 15% of which appear only once. This sequence joins TRBV11-2 and TRBJ2-3, with D tentatively TRBD2 (5 bases). The sequencing sample was made of PBMCs or a T cell subset sorted from them (not recorded which). This sequence was found in a man younger than 30 who had mild COVID-19 (a few samples of this study predate the infection). Cell type and time point are not known. CDR3 coding DNA: TGTGCCAGCTCCGGTCTAGCCCCCCTCACAGATACGCAGTATTTT. Translation gives CASSGLAPLTDTQYF.